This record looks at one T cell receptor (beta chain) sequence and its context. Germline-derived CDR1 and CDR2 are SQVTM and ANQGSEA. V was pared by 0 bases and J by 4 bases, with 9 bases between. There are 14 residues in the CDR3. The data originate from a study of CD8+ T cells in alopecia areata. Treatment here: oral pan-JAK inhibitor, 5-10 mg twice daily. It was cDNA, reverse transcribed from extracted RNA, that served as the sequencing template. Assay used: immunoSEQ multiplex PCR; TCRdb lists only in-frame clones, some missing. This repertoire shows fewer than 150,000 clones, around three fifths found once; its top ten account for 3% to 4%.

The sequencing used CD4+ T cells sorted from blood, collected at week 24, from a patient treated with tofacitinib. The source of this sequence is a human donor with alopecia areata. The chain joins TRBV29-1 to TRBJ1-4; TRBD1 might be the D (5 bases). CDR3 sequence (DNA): TGCAGCGTTGAAGATCGGGACGGTAATGAAAAACTGTTTTTT. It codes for CSVEDRDGNEKLFF. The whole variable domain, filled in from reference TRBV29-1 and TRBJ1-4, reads SAVISQKPSRDICQRGTSLTIQCQVDSQVTMMFWYRQQPGQSLTLIATANQGSEATYESGFVIDKFPISRPNLTFSTLTVSNMSPEDSSIYLCSVEDRDGNEKLFFGSGTQLSVL.